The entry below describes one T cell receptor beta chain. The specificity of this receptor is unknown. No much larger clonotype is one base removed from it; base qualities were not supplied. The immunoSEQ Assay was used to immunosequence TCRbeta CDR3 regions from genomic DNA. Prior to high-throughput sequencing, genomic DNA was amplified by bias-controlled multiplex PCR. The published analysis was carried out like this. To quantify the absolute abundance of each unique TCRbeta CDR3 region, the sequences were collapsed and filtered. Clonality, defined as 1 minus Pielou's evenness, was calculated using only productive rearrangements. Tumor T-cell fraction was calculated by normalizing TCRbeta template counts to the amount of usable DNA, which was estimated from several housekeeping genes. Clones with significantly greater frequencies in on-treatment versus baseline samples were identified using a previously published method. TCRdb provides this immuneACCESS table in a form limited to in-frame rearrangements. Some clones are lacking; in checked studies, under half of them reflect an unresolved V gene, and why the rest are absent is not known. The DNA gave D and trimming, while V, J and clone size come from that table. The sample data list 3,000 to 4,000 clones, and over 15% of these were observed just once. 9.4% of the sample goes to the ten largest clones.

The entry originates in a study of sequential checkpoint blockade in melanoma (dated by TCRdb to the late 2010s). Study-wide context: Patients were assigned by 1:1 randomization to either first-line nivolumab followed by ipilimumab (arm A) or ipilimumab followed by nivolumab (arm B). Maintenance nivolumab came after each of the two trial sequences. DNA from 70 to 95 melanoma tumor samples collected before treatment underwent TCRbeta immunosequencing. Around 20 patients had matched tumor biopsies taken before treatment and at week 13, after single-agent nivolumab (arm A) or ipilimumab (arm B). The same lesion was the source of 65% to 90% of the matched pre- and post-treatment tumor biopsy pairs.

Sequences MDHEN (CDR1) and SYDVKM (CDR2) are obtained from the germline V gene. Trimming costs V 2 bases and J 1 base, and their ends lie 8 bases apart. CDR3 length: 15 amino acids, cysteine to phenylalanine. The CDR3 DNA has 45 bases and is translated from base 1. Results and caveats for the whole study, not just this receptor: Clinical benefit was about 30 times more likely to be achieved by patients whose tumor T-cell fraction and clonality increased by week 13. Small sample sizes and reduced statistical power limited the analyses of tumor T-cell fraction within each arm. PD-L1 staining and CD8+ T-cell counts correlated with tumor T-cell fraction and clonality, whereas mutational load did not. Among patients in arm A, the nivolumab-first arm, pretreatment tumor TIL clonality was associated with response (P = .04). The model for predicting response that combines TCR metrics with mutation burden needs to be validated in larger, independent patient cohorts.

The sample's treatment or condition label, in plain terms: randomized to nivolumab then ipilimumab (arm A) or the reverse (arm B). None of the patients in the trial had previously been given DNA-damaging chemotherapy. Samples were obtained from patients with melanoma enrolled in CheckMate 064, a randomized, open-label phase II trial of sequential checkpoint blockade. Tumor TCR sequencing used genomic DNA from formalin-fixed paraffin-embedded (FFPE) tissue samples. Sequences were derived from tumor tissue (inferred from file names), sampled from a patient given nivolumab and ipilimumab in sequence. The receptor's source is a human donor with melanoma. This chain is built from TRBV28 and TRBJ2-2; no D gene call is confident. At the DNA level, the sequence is TGTGCCAGCAGTTTAGGTCTTCTGAACACCGGGGAGCTGTTTTTT. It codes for CASSLGLLNTGELFF.